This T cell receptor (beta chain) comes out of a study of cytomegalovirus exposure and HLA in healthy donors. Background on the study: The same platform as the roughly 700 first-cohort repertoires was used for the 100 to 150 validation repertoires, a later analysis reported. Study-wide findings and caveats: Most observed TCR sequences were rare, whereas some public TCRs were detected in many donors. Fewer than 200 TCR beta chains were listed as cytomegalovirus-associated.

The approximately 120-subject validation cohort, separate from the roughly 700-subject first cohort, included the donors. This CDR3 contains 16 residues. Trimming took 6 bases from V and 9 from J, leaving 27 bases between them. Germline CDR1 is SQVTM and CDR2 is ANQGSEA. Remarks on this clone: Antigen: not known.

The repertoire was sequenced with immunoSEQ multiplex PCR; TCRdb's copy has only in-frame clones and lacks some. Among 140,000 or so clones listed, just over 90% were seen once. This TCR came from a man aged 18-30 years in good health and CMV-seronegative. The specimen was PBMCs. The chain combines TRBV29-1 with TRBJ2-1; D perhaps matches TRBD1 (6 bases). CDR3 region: CSVLQDTYRVLGEQFF. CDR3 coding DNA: TGCAGCGTGCTACAAGACACGTACAGGGTTTTGGGTGAGCAGTTCTTC.